This TCR beta chain is drawn from a study of cytomegalovirus exposure and HLA in healthy donors. General observations from the study: Indistinguishability led to the exclusion of some V segments, TRBV6-2 and TRBV6-3 included. A later analysis linked a missense DCLRE1C variant to TCR beta V- and J-gene trimming. The study recorded 150 to 200 TCR beta chains that were cytomegalovirus-associated.

PCR amplification relied on 60 Vbeta primers (plus 13 Jbeta primers). Method: immunoSEQ multiplex PCR; TCRdb's copy keeps in-frame clones and lacks some. Altogether some 150,000 clones are present, 77% being singletons, with the ten largest covering approximately 1.8%. Of note for this clone: Its specificity is not known.

Germline CDR1 is MNHEY and CDR2 is SMNVEV (reference sequence). Trimming stripped 5 bases from V and 1 base from J, with 11 bases between. This CDR3 contains 14 residues. Input material: PBMCs. The V and J genes are TRBV27 and TRBJ1-1; D unresolved. The receptor was derived from a woman aged 25 to 39 in good health and CMV-seronegative. This chain's CDR3 is CASSPPLRNTEAFF. The CDR3 DNA is TGTGCCAGCAGTCCCCCCCTCAGGAACACTGAAGCTTTCTTT.